This section outlines one T cell receptor beta chain sequence together with its context. This sample stems from a study of blood T cell repertoires in COVID-19. Whole-study context: The United States, Italy and Spain supplied acute and convalescent COVID-19 samples. Nucleic acid was either cDNA or gDNA, and it came from T cells, B-cell-depleted T cells, or PBMCs.

Germline values: CDR1 MNHNS, CDR2 SASEGT. This CDR3 region has 16 residues. V was trimmed by 5 bases and J by 2 bases, leaving 18 bases between them. Per the authors' pipeline: Reference gene primer amplification gave estimated nucleated cell counts. Sequencing was performed with immunoSEQ multiplex PCR; in TCRdb, only in-frame clones are kept and a portion is missing. From that table come the V and J calls and clone size; the DNA was used to work out D and trimming. The sample carries fewer than 200,000 clones, approximately 81% recorded once. The chain uses TRBV6-1 and TRBJ2-5; D call uncertain. The sequence was collected from a woman aged 45-65 years with COVID-19, enrolled during active disease. Material for sequencing was peripheral blood. The CDR3 DNA is TGTGCCAGCAGTCAAGACTTCCGGCGGATACAAGAGACCCAGTACTTC. Translating gives CASSQDFRRIQETQYF.